This T cell receptor beta chain derives from a study of T cells in Graves' hyperthyroidism and ophthalmopathy. Turning to the study itself: Peripheral blood was drawn at first diagnosis, prior to all treatment.

Amplified TCR beta CDR3 regions derived from RNA transcripts. The TCR CDR3 was amplified in a first-round RT-PCR using the HTBI primer set. Each CDR3 protein is one row after TCRdb ran MiXCR on the multiplex PCR reads. Found here are hundreds of thousands of distinct CDR3 sequences, around 15% of them singletons; the top ten hold under 35%. Patients affected by ophthalmopathy presented a Clinical Activity Score of at least 3, a NOSPECS grade of at least 4, and disease duration below 3 months. The authors took PBMCs from 10 ml fresh peripheral blood. Per the germline V gene, CDR1 is SGHRS and CDR2 is YFSETQ. The CDR3 is made up of 17 amino acids. V dropped 4 bases and J dropped 5; count of bases not matched to a gene: 12. This clonotype was found many times.

The chain recombines TRBV5-1 with TRBJ2-3; TRBD2 matches at 11 bases. The sequenced sample consisted of blood. This TCR derives from a woman between 18 and 29 years old with Graves' ophthalmopathy. CDR3 region: CASSRKNLAGGIDTQYF. The CDR3 nucleotides read TGCGCCAGCAGCCGAAAGAATTTAGCGGGAGGGATAGATACGCAGTATTTT. The full variable domain, rest sourced from reference TRBV5-1 and TRBJ2-3, is KAGVTQTPRYLIKTRGQQVTLSCSPISGHRSVSWYQQTPGQGLQFLFEYFSETQRNKGNFPGRFSGRQFSNSRSEMNVSTLELGDSALYLCASSRKNLAGGIDTQYFGPGTRLTVL.